This record covers a single T cell receptor (beta chain). This specimen comes from a study of T cell changes during pregnancy in multiple sclerosis. Profiling relied on immunoSEQ multiplex PCR, and the TCRdb table lists in-frame clones only, not all of them. This table has 90,000 to 120,000 clones, 85% to 95% appearing once. This receptor was obtained from a female donor in good health, enrolled as a control in a pregnancy study. The sample consisted of peripheral blood, taken in the third trimester of pregnancy.

This CDR3 reads CASSQGVLAGFYEQFF. CDR3 nucleotide sequence: TGCGCCAGCAGCCAAGGGGTACTAGCGGGGTTTTATGAGCAGTTCTTC. V and J are TRBV4-3 and TRBJ2-1; 10 nucleotides line up with TRBD2. The germline V gene has CDR1 LGHNA and CDR2 YSLEER. V lost 1 base and J lost 8; bases outside the gene matches: 8. The CDR3 sequence is 16 residues long.